This passage covers 19 T cell receptor beta chains from one sample sequenced in a study of blood T cell repertoires in COVID-19. The data were produced by immunoSEQ multiplex PCR, yet TCRdb's version contains in-frame clones alone and is incomplete. The sample shows 310,000 or so clones, around 90% of them seen only once. Material: PBMCs or T cells enriched from blood (not recorded which). All receptors derive from a woman aged 18-30 years with acute COVID-19.

The chain has TRBV7-9 and TRBJ2-3, with TRBD2 as a possible D gene (5 bases). CDR1 is SEHNR and CDR2 is FQNEAQ in the germline V gene (reference sequence). The CDR3 extends over 17 amino acids. Trimming pared 2 bases from V and 3 bases from J, leaving 18 bases between. The CDR3 here is CASSLRGGSLVTDTQYF. CDR3 nucleotides: TGTGCCAGCAGCTTAAGAGGAGGATCCCTGGTGACAGATACGCAGTATTTT.

J is TRBJ2-6 and V is TRBV29-1; TRBD1 aligns across 7 bases. This CDR3 has 18 residues. Trimming removed 0 bases from V and 1 base from J; junction bases left unmatched: 9. In germline, CDR1 is SQVTM, CDR2 ANQGSEA. CDR3 coding DNA: TGCAGCGTTGAAGATTTGGACGGCAGGGGGTCTGGGGCCAACGTCCTGACTTTC. Its protein is CSVEDLDGRGSGANVLTF.

The chain carries TRBV3-1 (or the pseudogene TRBV3-2) and TRBJ2-7; tentatively, D is TRBD1 (5 bases). CDR1 is LGHDT and CDR2 is YNNKEL in the germline V gene (reference sequence). The CDR3 has 15 amino acids. Trimming removed 0 bases from V and 0 bases from J, with 9 bases in between. CDR3 nucleotide sequence: TGTGCCAGCAGCCAAGAACGGACACACTCCTACGAGCAGTACTTC. Amino acids: CASSQERTHSYEQYF.

V gene TRBV29-1 combines with J gene TRBJ2-1; 9 bases agree with TRBD1. The trim removed 3 bases at V and 8 bases at J, leaving 8 bases unmatched. Germline V gene sequence: CDR1 SQVTM, CDR2 ANQGSEA. The CDR3 runs 14 residues. CDR3 loop: CSVEGTGITDEQFF. Written as DNA, the CDR3 is TGCAGCGTTGAGGGGACAGGGATCACGGATGAGCAGTTCTTC.

This rearrangement joins TRBV2 to TRBJ1-5, with D tentatively TRBD1 (6 bases). In germline, CDR1 is SNHLY, CDR2 FYNNEI. The CDR3 has 15 residues. With 6 bases removed from V and 0 bases from J, the gap between germline ends came to 12 bases. CDR3 in DNA: TGTGCCAGCAGGGAAAGGGGGAATAGCAATCAGCCCCAGCATTTT. The encoded protein is CASRERGNSNQPQHF.

The gene calls are TRBV28 and TRBJ2-2; 10 positions agree with TRBD2. V trimming: 3 bases; J trimming: 1 base; junction bases outside the gene matches: 5. The CDR3 length is 17 residues. Per the germline V gene, CDR1 is MDHEN and CDR2 is SYDVKM. The CDR3 DNA reads TGTGCCAGCAGTTTTTGGGCTAGCGGGGGGAACACCGGGGAGCTGTTTTTT. The encoded protein is CASSFWASGGNTGELFF.

This chain connects TRBV9 to TRBJ1-2; 10 bases agree with TRBD1. From germline, CDR1 is SGDLS and CDR2 YYNGEE. The length of the CDR3 is 15 residues. Germline trimming cut 4 bases from V and 7 bases from J; bases unmatched to any gene: 10. CDR3 sequence (DNA): TGTGCCAGCAGCAGCGGGACAGGGGATTCAGGTGGCTACACCTTC. Translation: CASSSGTGDSGGYTF. Full variable domain (rest looked up from reference TRBV9 and TRBJ1-2): DSGVTQTPKHLITATGQRVTLRCSPRSGDLSVYWYQQSLDQGLQFLIQYYNGEERAKGNILERFSAQQFPDLHSELNLSSLELGDSALYFCASSSGTGDSGGYTFGSGTRLTVV.

The chain recombines TRBV7-8 with TRBJ2-2; the match to TRBD2 covers 8 bases. After removal of 3 bases from V and 2 bases from J, the junction contained 5 bases not matched to a gene. The length of the CDR3 is 16 residues. In germline, CDR1 is SGHVS, CDR2 FQNEAQ. The CDR3 reads CASSFRLAGNTGELFF. Written as DNA, the CDR3 is TGTGCCAGCAGCTTTAGGCTAGCGGGCAACACCGGGGAGCTGTTTTTT.

The chain is built from TRBV6-1 and TRBJ1-2; no reliable D call. This CDR3 is built from 14 residues. Germline V gene sequence: CDR1 MNHNS, CDR2 SASEGT. Trimming removed 5 bases from V and 0 bases from J, with 10 bases in between. The DNA of the CDR3 is TGTGCCAGCAGTTCGTCGGGTCCTAACTATGGCTACACCTTC. It yields the protein CASSSSGPNYGYTF.

In its sample, this clone was seen a few times. The rearrangement links TRBV7-9 to TRBJ1-3; possible D gene TRBD1, 6 bases. V lost 5 bases to trimming and J lost 0 bases, with 14 bases between them. The CDR3 totals 16 residues. The germline V gene has CDR1 SEHNR and CDR2 FQNEAQ (reference sequence). CDR3 region: CASSQYSTGSGNTIYF. In DNA, the CDR3 is TGTGCCAGCAGCCAATATTCGACAGGCTCTGGAAACACCATATATTTT.

This chain connects TRBV15 to TRBJ2-7; possible D gene TRBD1, 5 bases. The CDR3 has 14 residues. The V end lost 0 bases, the J end lost 1 base, and 7 bases lay between the germline ends. Germline V CDR1 and CDR2: LNHNV, YYDKDF (reference sequence). The CDR3 coding sequence is TGTGCCACCAGCAGAGATACAGGATCCTACGAGCAGTACTTC. It encodes CATSRDTGSYEQYF.

The chain joins TRBV30 to TRBJ2-3; 10 bases fit TRBD1. Germline loops: CDR1 GTSNPN, CDR2 SVGIG (reference sequence). Trimming at V came to 1 base and at J to 5 bases, leaving 6 bases not matched to a gene. The CDR3 contains 15 residues. The CDR3 bases are TGTGCCTGGAGTGCGACAGGGGGCTGGGGAGATACGCAGTATTTT. Protein: CAWSATGGWGDTQYF.

V is TRBV5-1 and J is TRBJ2-3; the D gene is possibly TRBD2 (6 bases). In germline, CDR1 is SGHRS, CDR2 YFSETQ. The CDR3 runs 16 residues. Trimming left V 0 bases short and J 2 bases short, with 13 bases between. CDR3 amino acids: CASSLGGRPVTDTQYF. The CDR3 nucleotides read TGCGCCAGCAGCTTGGGAGGGAGGCCCGTCACAGATACGCAGTATTTT.

The V and J genes are TRBV2 and TRBJ2-1, with 8 bases fitting TRBD2. With V trimmed by 4 bases and J by 4 bases, 6 bases remained unmatched. Germline CDR1 SNHLY, CDR2 FYNNEI. The CDR3 loop spans 15 amino acids. The CDR3 region has the DNA TGTGCCAGCAGTGTGGGTAGCGGGGTATACAATGAGCAGTTCTTC. It yields the protein CASSVGSGVYNEQFF.

The rearrangement uses TRBV7-9 and TRBJ2-3, with 9 bases matching TRBD2. This CDR3 contains 15 residues. Germline-derived CDR1 and CDR2 are SEHNR and FQNEAQ (reference sequence). Losses at the gene ends were 2 bases for V and 3 bases for J; bases not matched to a gene: 3. CDR3 sequence reads: CASSLLTSGTDTQYF. The CDR3 nucleotides are TGTGCCAGCAGCTTACTGACTAGCGGAACAGATACGCAGTATTTT.

The chain has TRBV18 and TRBJ2-7; 8 bases are a match to TRBD1. Losses at the gene ends were 2 bases for V and 6 bases for J; bases not matched to a gene: 6. The CDR3 is 14 residues long. The germline V gene encodes CDR1 KGHSH and CDR2 LQKENI. The CDR3 bases are TGTGCCAGCTCACCAGACAGGGGATGGAGCGAGCAGTACTTC. It codes for CASSPDRGWSEQYF.

The chain couples TRBV7-9 to TRBJ2-1; possibly TRBD2 for D (5 bases). Germline CDR1 reads SEHNR; CDR2 reads FQNEAQ (reference sequence). V was shortened by 5 bases and J by 5 bases, with 16 bases between the two germline ends. CDR3 length: 15 residues. The CDR3 loop is CASSARGLFDNEQFF. The DNA for the CDR3 is TGTGCCAGCAGCGCCCGAGGGTTATTCGACAATGAGCAGTTCTTC.

The J gene is TRBJ2-6, the V gene TRBV19; D gene uncertain. Trimming took off 6 bases at V and 1 base at J, with 7 bases between the two ends. The CDR3 contains 14 residues. The germline V gene encodes CDR1 LNHDA and CDR2 SQIVND (reference sequence). DNA for the CDR3: TGTGCCAGTAGGGTCGGGTCTGGGGCCAACGTCCTGACTTTC. It is translated as CASRVGSGANVLTF.

The rearrangement joins TRBV7-2 to TRBJ1-2; no reliable D call. Trimming stripped 1 base from V and 1 base from J, with 13 bases between. Germline assignment: CDR1 SGHTA and CDR2 FQGNSA. The CDR3 contains 16 residues. The CDR3 DNA sequence: TGTGCCAGCAGCTTAGTGGCGGGCAGCGGTAACTATGGCTACACCTTC. Its translation is CASSLVAGSGNYGYTF.